A single sample gave rise to the 26 T cell receptor beta chains below, sequenced in a study of blood T cell repertoires in COVID-19. Data came from immunoSEQ multiplex PCR; TCRdb stores just in-frame clones and leaves some out. The sample carries some 190,000 clones, around 80% recorded once. Material: PBMCs or T cells enriched from blood (not recorded which). The receptors were sampled from a man in his sixties who had been exposed to COVID-19.

The chain recombines TRBV9 with TRBJ2-3; 11 nucleotides match TRBD2. V lost 4 bases and J lost 0; bases outside the gene matches: 4. The CDR3 is made up of 16 amino acids. In germline, CDR1 is SGDLS, CDR2 YYNGEE. CDR3 loop: CASSPRLAGSTDTQYF. The CDR3 coding sequence is TGTGCCAGCAGCCCGCGACTAGCGGGAAGCACAGATACGCAGTATTTT.

The V gene is TRBV10-2, the J gene TRBJ2-2, with 10 bases that match TRBD2. After removal of 0 bases from V and 0 bases from J, the junction contained 1 base not matched to a gene. This CDR3 has 17 residues. Germline CDR1 and CDR2: WSHSY and SAAADI. The CDR3 nucleotides read TGCGCCAGCAGTGAGTCACTAGCGGGACCGAACACCGGGGAGCTGTTTTTT. Amino acids: CASSESLAGPNTGELFF.

This sequence joins TRBV5-1 and TRBJ2-5; 11 bases line up with TRBD1. Germline assignment: CDR1 SGHRS and CDR2 YFSETQ. Trimming cost V 4 bases and J 4 bases; bases outside gene matches: 6. The CDR3 spans 15 residues. The CDR3 DNA sequence: TGCGCCAGCAGCCTCCGAGGACAGGGGGCAGAGACCCAGTACTTC. It specifies CASSLRGQGAETQYF. Variable domain in full (rest from reference TRBV5-1 and TRBJ2-5): KAGVTQTPRYLIKTRGQQVTLSCSPISGHRSVSWYQQTPGQGLQFLFEYFSETQRNKGNFPGRFSGRQFSNSRSEMNVSTLELGDSALYLCASSLRGQGAETQYFGPGTRLLVL.

This rearrangement joins TRBV5-1 to TRBJ1-4; D is ambiguous. Germline lookup yields CDR1 SGHRS and CDR2 YFSETQ. CDR3 size: 13 residues. V dropped 3 bases and J dropped 1 base, with 4 bases sitting between them. The CDR3 sequence is CASSSQTNEKLFF. In DNA, the CDR3 is TGCGCCAGCAGCTCCCAAACTAATGAAAAACTGTTTTTT.

This clone has a single count. The CDR3: CSASPSPGTGAYEQYF. The CDR3 DNA reads TGCAGTGCTAGTCCCAGCCCCGGGACAGGGGCCTACGAGCAGTACTTC. The V gene is TRBV20-1, the J gene TRBJ2-7; 10 nucleotides line up with TRBD1. CDR3 length: 16 residues. Germline assignment: CDR1 DFQATT and CDR2 SNEGSKA (reference sequence). V lost 3 bases and J lost 2; bases outside the gene matches: 10.

The rearrangement links TRBV19 to TRBJ1-2; TRBD1 agrees at 11 bases. The CDR3 totals 15 residues. With V trimmed by 5 bases and J by 3 bases, 5 bases remained unmatched. The germline V gene has CDR1 LNHDA and CDR2 SQIVND (reference sequence). Written as DNA, the CDR3 is TGTGCCAGTAGTCGGCGGACAGGGGGCGACTATGGCTACACCTTC. Protein: CASSRRTGGDYGYTF.

This rearrangement joins TRBV11-3 to TRBJ2-7; 10 bases are a match to TRBD2. The CDR3 is 16 amino acids. V shed 3 bases and J 3 bases; nucleotides not matched to a gene: 8. From germline, CDR1 is SGHNT and CDR2 YENEEA. CDR3 sequence (DNA): TGTGCCAGCAGCTTTGGTTTAGCGGGAGGAGGCTACGAGCAGTACTTC. Residues: CASSFGLAGGGYEQYF.

V gene TRBV19 combines with J gene TRBJ1-3, with 10 bases lining up with TRBD1. The germline V gene has CDR1 LNHDA and CDR2 SQIVND (reference sequence). J lost 5 bases, V lost 6 bases, and 7 bases had no gene match. There are 15 residues in the CDR3. The CDR3 spells CASSVRDRGRNTIYF. The CDR3 region has the DNA TGTGCCAGTAGCGTCCGGGACAGGGGTAGAAACACCATATATTTT.

The chain carries TRBV7-9 and TRBJ1-1; D perhaps matches TRBD1 (6 bases). There are 19 residues in the CDR3. The ends were cut back, 3 bases at V and 0 bases at J, with 23 bases in the middle. Germline assignment: CDR1 SEHNR and CDR2 FQNEAQ (reference sequence). CDR3: CASSLFIPGQQLMNTEAFF. The CDR3 DNA reads TGTGCCAGCAGCTTGTTTATCCCCGGACAGCAGCTCATGAACACTGAAGCTTTCTTT.

The genes are TRBV27 and TRBJ2-2; 10 bases map to TRBD2. Germline-derived CDR1 and CDR2 are MNHEY and SMNVEV (reference sequence). Trimming removed 2 bases from V and 6 bases from J; junction bases left unmatched: 12. CDR3 length equals 18 residues. CDR3 sequence (DNA): TGTGCCAGCAGTTTAGAAAAGCGGGAGGGCTTTTTTGCCGGGGAGCTGTTTTTT. Protein product: CASSLEKREGFFAGELFF.

The DNA for the CDR3 is TGTGCCAGCAGCTTAGTCGGGTCGGGGAGTAATCAGCCCCAGCATTTT. It translates to CASSLVGSGSNQPQHF. This sequence joins TRBV7-9 and TRBJ1-5; D gene uncertain. This CDR3 is built from 16 residues. V was cut by 1 base and J by 4 bases, with 14 bases left in between. The germline gives CDR1 SEHNR, CDR2 FQNEAQ (reference sequence).

This clone has only a few counts. CDR3 residues: CASSTAGLAGELFF. CDR3 DNA sequence: TGCGCCAGCAGTACCGCAGGGCTGGCCGGGGAGCTGTTTTTT. The chain couples TRBV5-1 to TRBJ2-2, with TRBD1 as a possible D gene (5 bases). CDR3 size: 14 residues. Per germline, CDR1 SGHRS and CDR2 YFSETQ. Trimming shortened V by 5 bases and J by 6 bases, and 14 bases separated the two germline ends.

The V gene is TRBV30, the J gene TRBJ1-2, with 7 bases matching TRBD1. The CDR3 extends over 14 amino acids. CDR1 and CDR2 from the germline V gene are GTSNPN and SVGIG (reference sequence). V shed 3 bases and J 1 base; nucleotides not matched to a gene: 5. As DNA, the CDR3 is TGTGCCTGGAGGGCCGGGACAGTTAACTATGGCTACACCTTC. Amino acid sequence: CAWRAGTVNYGYTF.

The chain is built from TRBV27 and TRBJ2-7, with TRBD2 matching over 7 bases. This CDR3 region has 12 residues. CDR1 is MNHEY, CDR2 SMNVEV, per germline (reference sequence). V lost 3 bases to trimming and J lost 6 bases; unmatched junction nucleotides: 2. For the CDR3, the DNA is TGTGCCAGCAGTTTGGGGAGGGCCGAGCAGTACTTC. Protein: CASSLGRAEQYF.

The genes are TRBV9 and TRBJ2-1, with D maybe TRBD2 (5 bases). The ends were cut back, 4 bases at V and 3 bases at J, with 17 bases in the middle. From germline, CDR1 is SGDLS and CDR2 YYNGEE. The CDR3 is 16 residues long. Here the CDR3 DNA reads TGTGCCAGCAGCCACACTGGCCAGCGGCGCTACAATGAGCAGTTCTTC. This translates into CASSHTGQRRYNEQFF.

The CDR3 region is CATSRDYPSGRETQYF. As DNA, the CDR3 is TGTGCCACCAGCAGAGATTACCCTAGCGGGAGAGAGACCCAGTACTTC. This chain connects TRBV15 to TRBJ2-5; TRBD2 matches at 10 bases. The CDR3 covers 16 residues. J was trimmed by 4 bases and V by 0 bases; bases with no gene match: 5. Germline V gene data show CDR1 as LNHNV and CDR2 as YYDKDF (reference sequence).

The V call is TRBV7-2, the J call TRBJ2-3; 14 nucleotides match TRBD2. Germline CDR1 and CDR2: SGHTA and FQGNSA. The CDR3 runs 16 residues. Unmatched junction bases numbered 2, after V lost 5 bases and J lost 1 base. CDR3: CASSQGLAGGTDTQYF. The DNA for the CDR3 is TGTGCCAGCAGCCAGGGACTAGCGGGAGGCACAGATACGCAGTATTTT.

This chain links TRBV30 with TRBJ2-7, with TRBD1 matching over 9 bases. The CDR3 is 13 residues long. CDR1 GTSNPN and CDR2 SVGIG come from the germline V gene (reference sequence). V trimming: 5 bases; J trimming: 8 bases; junction bases outside the gene matches: 10. The CDR3 DNA is TGTGCCTGGGCGGGACAGGGTGAGGAGAAGCAGTACTTC. It specifies CAWAGQGEEKQYF.

The V gene is TRBV24-1, the J gene TRBJ2-1; 11 bases align to TRBD2. Germline-derived CDR1 and CDR2 are KGHDR and SFDVKD. The CDR3 runs 14 residues. V shed 2 bases and J 15 bases; nucleotides not matched to a gene: 8. The CDR3 coding sequence is TGTGCCACCAGTGATTCTGCTAGCGGGGGGCGGCTGTTCTTC. It codes for CATSDSASGGRLFF.

The chain has TRBV10-3 and TRBJ2-5, with a possible D match to TRBD2 (5 bases). This CDR3 region has 13 residues. CDR1 and CDR2 (germline): ENHRY, SYGVKD. V was shortened by 7 bases and J by 1 base, with 10 bases between the two germline ends. This chain's CDR3 is CAITRDPQETQYF. The CDR3 DNA follows: TGTGCCATCACCCGGGATCCCCAAGAGACCCAGTACTTC.

The chain links TRBV5-1 to TRBJ1-3; a possible D gene is TRBD1 (6 bases). This CDR3 is built from 16 residues. CDR1 is SGHRS, CDR2 YFSETQ, per germline. Trimming cost V 1 base and J 4 bases, with 15 bases left between them. CDR3: CASSLRGGRAGNTIYF. CDR3 in DNA: TGCGCCAGCAGCTTGAGGGGGGGACGAGCGGGAAACACCATATATTTT.

The chain recombines TRBV29-1 with TRBJ1-3; a weak D match, TRBD1 (5 bases). The germline CDR1 and CDR2 sequences are SQVTM and ANQGSEA. Trimming took off 7 bases at V and 0 bases at J, with 16 bases between the two ends. The CDR3 sequence is 15 residues long. The CDR3 reads CSANKDSVSGNTIYF. CDR3 nucleotide sequence: TGCAGCGCTAACAAAGACAGTGTCTCTGGAAACACCATATATTTT.

V and J are TRBV5-1 and TRBJ1-6, with TRBD1 identical over 7 bases. The germline gives CDR1 SGHRS, CDR2 YFSETQ. The CDR3 length is 14 residues. Trimming took 7 bases from V and 8 from J; bases not matched to a gene: 9. The DNA of the CDR3 is TGCGCCAGCTCTAGTACAGGGGCGGATTCACCCCTCCACTTT. This translates into CASSSTGADSPLHF.

As concerns this clone: Other DNA sequences in this sample translate to the same CDR3. This chain links TRBV5-1 with TRBJ1-3, with D possibly matching TRBD1 (6 bases). Germline V gives CDR1 SGHRS, CDR2 YFSETQ. The CDR3 is 14 residues long. V was pared by 2 bases and J by 3 bases, with 9 bases between. The CDR3 nucleotides are TGCGCCAGCAGCTTAACAGGGTATGGAAACACCATATATTTT. Translating gives CASSLTGYGNTIYF.

The chain has TRBV29-1 and TRBJ2-7, with a weak D call TRBD1 (6 bases). Germline-derived CDR1 and CDR2 are SQVTM and ANQGSEA. The CDR3 is 17 amino acids. Trimming pared 0 bases from V and 6 bases from J, leaving 24 bases between. CDR3 DNA: TGCAGCGTTGAAGACATCGGACAGCTACCGTCCTCGGGCGAGCAGTACTTC. Its protein product is CSVEDIGQLPSSGEQYF.

The chain recombines TRBV3-1 (or the pseudogene TRBV3-2) with TRBJ1-1, with D unresolved. V gave up 0 bases and J gave up 1 base, with 6 bases separating them. CDR1 is LGHDT and CDR2 is YNNKEL in the germline V gene (reference sequence). This CDR3 is 14 amino acids long. The CDR3, as DNA: TGTGCCAGCAGCCAAGACAGGCCGAACACTGAAGCTTTCTTT. Translation: CASSQDRPNTEAFF.